The TCR beta chain described here comes from a study of shared T cell receptors in the human thymus. TCRdb's table, derived via immunoSEQ multiplex PCR, lists solely in-frame clones and lacks some. Altogether about 660,000 clones are present, over 75% being singletons, with the ten largest covering approximately 0.011%. The CDR3 runs to 18 residues. V gave up 3 bases and J gave up 2 bases, with 21 bases separating them. The V gene's germline CDR1 is SGHRS and CDR2 YFSETQ. The data also belong to a second study, concerning human thymus T cells. That study reports: Healthy Finnish infants undergoing corrective surgery for congenital heart defects were the donors. Unrelated individuals had highly overlapping thymic repertoires, as reported in related research.

The chain has TRBV5-1 and TRBJ2-1; weak D call: TRBD2 (7 bases). This TCR was sampled from a boy under two years old with a congenital heart defect. Sequencing was performed on thymocytes. CDR3 in amino acids: CASSSWGLADGPYNEQFF. The DNA of the CDR3 is TGCGCCAGCAGCTCCTGGGGGCTAGCGGACGGACCCTACAATGAGCAGTTCTTC.